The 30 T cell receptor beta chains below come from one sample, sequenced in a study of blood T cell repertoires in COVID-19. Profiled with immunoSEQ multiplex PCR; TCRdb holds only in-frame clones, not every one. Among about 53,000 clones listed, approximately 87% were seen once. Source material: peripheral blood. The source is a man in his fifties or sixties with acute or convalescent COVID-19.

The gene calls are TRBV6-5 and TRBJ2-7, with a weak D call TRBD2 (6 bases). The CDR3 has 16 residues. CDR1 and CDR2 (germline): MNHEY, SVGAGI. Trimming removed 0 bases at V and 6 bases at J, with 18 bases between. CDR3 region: CASSYSYRLDGGEQYF. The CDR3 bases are TGTGCCAGCAGTTACTCGTATAGACTAGACGGGGGCGAGCAGTACTTC.

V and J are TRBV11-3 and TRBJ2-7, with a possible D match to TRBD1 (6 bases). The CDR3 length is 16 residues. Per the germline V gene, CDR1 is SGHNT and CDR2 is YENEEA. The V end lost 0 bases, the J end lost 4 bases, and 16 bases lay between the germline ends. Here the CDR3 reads CASSLDGAGASYEQYF. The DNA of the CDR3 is TGTGCCAGCAGCTTAGATGGTGCAGGGGCGAGTTACGAGCAGTACTTC.

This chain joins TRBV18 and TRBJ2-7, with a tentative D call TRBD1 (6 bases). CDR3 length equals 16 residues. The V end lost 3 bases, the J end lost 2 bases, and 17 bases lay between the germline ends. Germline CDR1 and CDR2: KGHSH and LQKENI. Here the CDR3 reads CASSPQGPGTPYEQYF. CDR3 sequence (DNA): TGTGCCAGCTCACCCCAGGGGCCGGGTACACCCTACGAGCAGTACTTC. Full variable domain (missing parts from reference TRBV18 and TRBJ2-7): NAGVMQNPRHLVRRRGQEARLRCSPMKGHSHVYWYRQLPEEGLKFMVYLQKENIIDESGMPKERFSAEFPKEGPSILRIQQVVRGDSAAYFCASSPQGPGTPYEQYFGPGTRLTVT.

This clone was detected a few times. The CDR3 DNA is TGTGCCAGCAGTTGGACCGACAGTTCCGCTGCCGAGCAGTACTTC. Translation gives CASSWTDSSAAEQYF. V and J are TRBV6-5 and TRBJ2-7; perhaps TRBD1 as D (5 bases). Germline CDR1 reads MNHEY; CDR2 reads SVGAGI. The CDR3 totals 15 residues. Trimming cost V 4 bases and J 6 bases, with 19 bases left between them.

CDR3 coding DNA: TGTGCCAGCTCACCACCTCTACAGGGCGGTGGCACTGAAGCTTTCTTT. Amino acid sequence: CASSPPLQGGGTEAFF. The rearrangement links TRBV18 to TRBJ1-1, with D possibly TRBD1 on 6 matching bases. Germline CDR1 is KGHSH and CDR2 is LQKENI. Trimming removed 0 bases at V and 4 bases at J, with 15 bases between. The CDR3 contains 16 residues.

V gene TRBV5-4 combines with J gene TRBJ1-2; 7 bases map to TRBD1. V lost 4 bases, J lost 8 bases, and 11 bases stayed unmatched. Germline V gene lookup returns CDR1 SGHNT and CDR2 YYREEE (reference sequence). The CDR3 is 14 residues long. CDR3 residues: CASSPDREAEGYTF. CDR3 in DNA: TGTGCCAGCAGCCCAGACAGGGAAGCGGAGGGCTACACCTTC.

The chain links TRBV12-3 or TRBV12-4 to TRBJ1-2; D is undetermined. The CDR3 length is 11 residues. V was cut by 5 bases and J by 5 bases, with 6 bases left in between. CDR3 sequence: CASSTLYGYTF. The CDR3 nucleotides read TGTGCCAGCAGTACCCTATATGGCTACACCTTC.

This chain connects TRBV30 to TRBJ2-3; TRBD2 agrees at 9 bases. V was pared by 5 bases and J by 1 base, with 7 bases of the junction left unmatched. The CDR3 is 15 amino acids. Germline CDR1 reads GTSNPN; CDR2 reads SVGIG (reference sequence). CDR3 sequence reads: CAWGLAMKGTDTQYF. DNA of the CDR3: TGTGCCTGGGGACTAGCGATGAAAGGCACAGATACGCAGTATTTT.

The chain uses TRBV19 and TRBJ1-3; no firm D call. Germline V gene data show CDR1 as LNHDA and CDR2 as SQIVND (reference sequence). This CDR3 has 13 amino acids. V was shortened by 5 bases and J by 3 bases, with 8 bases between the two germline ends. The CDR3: CASSSGGGNTIYF. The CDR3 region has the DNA TGTGCCAGTAGTTCAGGAGGTGGAAACACCATATATTTT.

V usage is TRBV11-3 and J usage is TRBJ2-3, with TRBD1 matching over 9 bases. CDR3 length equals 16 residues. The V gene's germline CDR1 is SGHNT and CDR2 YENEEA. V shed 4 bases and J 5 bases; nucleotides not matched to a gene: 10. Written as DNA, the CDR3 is TGTGCCAGCAGCTCGAGGACAGGGGAGGTTGGAGATACGCAGTATTTT. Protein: CASSSRTGEVGDTQYF. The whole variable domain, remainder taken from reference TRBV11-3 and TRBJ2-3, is EAGVVQSPRYKIIEKKQPVAFWCNPISGHNTLYWYLQNLGQGPELLIRYENEEAVDDSQLPKDRFSAERLKGVDSTLKIQPAELGDSAVYLCASSSRTGEVGDTQYFGPGTRLTVL.

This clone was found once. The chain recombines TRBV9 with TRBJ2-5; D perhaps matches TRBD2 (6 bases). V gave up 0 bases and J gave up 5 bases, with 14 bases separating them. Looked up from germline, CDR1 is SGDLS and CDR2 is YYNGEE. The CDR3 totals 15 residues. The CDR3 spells CASSVAGTAGETQYF. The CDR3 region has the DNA TGTGCCAGCAGCGTAGCGGGGACTGCGGGGGAGACCCAGTACTTC.

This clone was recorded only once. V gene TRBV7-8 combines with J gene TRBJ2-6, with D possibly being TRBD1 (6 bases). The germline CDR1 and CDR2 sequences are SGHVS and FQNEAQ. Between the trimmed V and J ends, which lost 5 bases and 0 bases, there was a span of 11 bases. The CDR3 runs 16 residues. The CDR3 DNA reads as TGTGCCAGCAGCCGAAGGGGGTCCTCTGGGGCCAACGTCCTGACTTTC. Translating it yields CASSRRGSSGANVLTF.

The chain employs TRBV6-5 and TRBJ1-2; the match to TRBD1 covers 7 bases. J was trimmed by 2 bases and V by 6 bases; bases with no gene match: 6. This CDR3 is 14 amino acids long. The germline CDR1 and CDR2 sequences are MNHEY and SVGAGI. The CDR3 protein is CASRERQGNYGYTF. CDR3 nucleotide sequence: TGTGCCAGCAGAGAGAGACAGGGAAACTATGGCTACACCTTC.

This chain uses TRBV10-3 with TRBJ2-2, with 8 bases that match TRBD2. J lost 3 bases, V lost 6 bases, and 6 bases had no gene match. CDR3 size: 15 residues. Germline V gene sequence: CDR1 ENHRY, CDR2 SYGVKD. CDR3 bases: TGTGCCATCAGGCCGGGACTAGGTTACACCGGGGAGCTGTTTTTT. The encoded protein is CAIRPGLGYTGELFF.

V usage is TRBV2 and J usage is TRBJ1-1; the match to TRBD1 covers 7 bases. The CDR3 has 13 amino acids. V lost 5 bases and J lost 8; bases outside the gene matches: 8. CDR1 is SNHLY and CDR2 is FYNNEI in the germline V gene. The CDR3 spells CASSRYTGAEAFF. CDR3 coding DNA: TGTGCCAGCAGTCGATATACAGGGGCCGAAGCTTTCTTT.

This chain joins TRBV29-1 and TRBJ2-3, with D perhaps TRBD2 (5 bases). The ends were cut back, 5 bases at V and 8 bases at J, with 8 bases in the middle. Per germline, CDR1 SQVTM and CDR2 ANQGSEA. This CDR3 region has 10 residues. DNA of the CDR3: TGCAGCGTTTACGCGGGTACGCAGTATTTT. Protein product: CSVYAGTQYF.

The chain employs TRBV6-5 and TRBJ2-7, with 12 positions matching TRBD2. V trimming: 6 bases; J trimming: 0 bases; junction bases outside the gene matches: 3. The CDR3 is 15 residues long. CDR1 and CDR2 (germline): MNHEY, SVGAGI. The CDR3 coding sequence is TGTGCCAGCAGAACTAGCGGGGGGCTCTCCTACGAGCAGTACTTC. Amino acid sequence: CASRTSGGLSYEQYF.

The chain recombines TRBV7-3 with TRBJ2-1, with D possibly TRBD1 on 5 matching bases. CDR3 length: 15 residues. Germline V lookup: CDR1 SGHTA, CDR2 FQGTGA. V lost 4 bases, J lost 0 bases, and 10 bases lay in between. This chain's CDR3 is CASSSRQSSYNEQFF. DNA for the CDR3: TGTGCCAGCAGCTCAAGACAGAGCTCCTACAATGAGCAGTTCTTC.

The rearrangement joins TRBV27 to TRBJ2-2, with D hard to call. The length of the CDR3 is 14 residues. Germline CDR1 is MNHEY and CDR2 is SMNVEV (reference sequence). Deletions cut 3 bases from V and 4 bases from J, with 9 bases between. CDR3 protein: CASSFVASTGELFF. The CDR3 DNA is TGTGCCAGCAGTTTTGTAGCCAGCACCGGGGAGCTGTTTTTT.

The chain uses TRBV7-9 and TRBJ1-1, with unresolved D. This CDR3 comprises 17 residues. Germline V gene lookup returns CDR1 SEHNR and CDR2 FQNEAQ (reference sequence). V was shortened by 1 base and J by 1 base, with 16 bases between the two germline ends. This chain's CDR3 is CASSLGRQVNRNTEAFF. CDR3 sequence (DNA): TGTGCCAGCAGCTTAGGCCGGCAGGTCAATAGGAACACTGAAGCTTTCTTT.

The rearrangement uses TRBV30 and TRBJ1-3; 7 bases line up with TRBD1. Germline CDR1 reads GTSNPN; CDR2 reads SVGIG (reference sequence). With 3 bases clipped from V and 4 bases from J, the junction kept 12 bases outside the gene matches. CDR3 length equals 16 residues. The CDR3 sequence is CAWRGRGQVGGNTIYF. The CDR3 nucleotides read TGTGCCTGGAGAGGTCGAGGACAGGTCGGCGGAAACACCATATATTTT.

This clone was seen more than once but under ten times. CDR3 sequence (DNA): TGTGCCAGCAGCCGCCAACAGTCTTCACCCCTCCACTTT. Protein sequence: CASSRQQSSPLHF. The chain is built from TRBV3-1 (or the pseudogene TRBV3-2) and TRBJ1-6; no definite D call. The CDR3 covers 13 residues. V lost 4 bases and J lost 9, with 10 bases in between. Germline-derived CDR1 and CDR2 are LGHDT and YNNKEL (reference sequence).

CDR3 residues: CASSLGQGADEQYF. The CDR3 bases are TGTGCCAGTAGTTTGGGACAGGGGGCGGACGAGCAGTACTTC. This chain links TRBV19 with TRBJ2-7, with 12 positions matching TRBD1. The J segment lost 5 bases and the V segment lost 5 bases, leaving 4 bases of the junction unmatched. This CDR3 comprises 14 residues. Germline V CDR1 and CDR2: LNHDA, SQIVND (reference sequence).

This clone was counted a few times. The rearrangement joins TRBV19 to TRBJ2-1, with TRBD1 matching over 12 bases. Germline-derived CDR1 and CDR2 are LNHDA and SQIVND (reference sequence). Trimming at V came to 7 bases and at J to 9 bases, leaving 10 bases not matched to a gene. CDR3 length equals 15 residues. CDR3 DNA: TGTGCCAGTACCTGGGGACAGGGGGCTGGAAGTGAGCAGTTCTTC. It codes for CASTWGQGAGSEQFF.

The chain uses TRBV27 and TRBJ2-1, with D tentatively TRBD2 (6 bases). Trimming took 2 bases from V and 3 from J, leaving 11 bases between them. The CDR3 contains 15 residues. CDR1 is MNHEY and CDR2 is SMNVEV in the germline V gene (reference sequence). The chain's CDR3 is CASSLGRPGYNEQFF. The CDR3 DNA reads TGTGCCAGCAGTTTAGGGAGGCCCGGCTACAATGAGCAGTTCTTC.

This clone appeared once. The CDR3 sequence: CASSWDTAGDTQYF. In DNA form, the CDR3 reads TGCGCCAGCAGCTGGGACACCGCGGGAGATACGCAGTATTTT. The J gene is TRBJ2-3, the V gene TRBV5-1; the D gene is possibly TRBD1 (6 bases). V lost 3 bases and J lost 5, with 13 bases in between. From germline, CDR1 is SGHRS and CDR2 YFSETQ. The CDR3 has 14 residues.

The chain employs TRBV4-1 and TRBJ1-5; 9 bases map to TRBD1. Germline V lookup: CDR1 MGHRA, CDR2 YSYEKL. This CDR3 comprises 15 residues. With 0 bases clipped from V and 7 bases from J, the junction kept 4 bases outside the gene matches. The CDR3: CASSQEQGAGQPQHF. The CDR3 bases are TGCGCCAGCAGCCAAGAACAGGGGGCTGGGCAGCCCCAGCATTTT.

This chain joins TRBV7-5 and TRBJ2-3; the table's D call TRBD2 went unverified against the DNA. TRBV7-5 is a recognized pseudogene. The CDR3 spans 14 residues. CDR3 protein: CARSSRGSTDTQYF. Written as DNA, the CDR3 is TGTGCCAGAAGCAGTCGGGGTAGCACAGATACGCAGTATTTT.

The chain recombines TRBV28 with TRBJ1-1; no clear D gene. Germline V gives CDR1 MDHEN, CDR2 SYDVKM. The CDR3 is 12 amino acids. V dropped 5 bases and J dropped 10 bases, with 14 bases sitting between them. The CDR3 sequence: CASSPPFGGAFF. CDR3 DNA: TGTGCCAGCAGTCCCCCTTTTGGAGGAGCTTTCTTT. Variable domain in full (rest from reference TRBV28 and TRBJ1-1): DVKVTQSSRYLVKRTGEKVFLECVQDMDHENMFWYRQDPGLGLRLIYFSYDVKMKEKGDIPEGYSVSREKKERFSLILESASTNQTSMYLCASSPPFGGAFFGQGTRLTVV.

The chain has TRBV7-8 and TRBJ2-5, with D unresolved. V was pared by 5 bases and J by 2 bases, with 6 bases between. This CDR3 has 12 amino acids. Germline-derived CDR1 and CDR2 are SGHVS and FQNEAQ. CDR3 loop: CASSPGQETQYF. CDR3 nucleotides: TGTGCCAGCAGCCCCGGTCAAGAGACCCAGTACTTC.